This T cell receptor (beta chain) was obtained from a study of regulatory T cells in long-lasting Graves disease (dated by TCRdb to about 2021). Broadly, across the study: Persistent Graves' disease was defined as persistently positive TSH receptor autoantibodies together with antithyroid drug treatment for over 5 years. Persistent Graves' disease patients were compared with newly diagnosed Graves' disease patients by peripheral blood TCR sequencing and RNA sequencing. The study was registered as a clinical trial and conducted in China. TCR sequencing covered 13 persistent and roughly 20 newly diagnosed Graves' disease patients, some 35 samples in total. On average, persistent Graves' disease patients in the clinical cohort had been on antithyroid drugs for approximately ten years.

Spanning cysteine to phenylalanine, the CDR3 consists of 14 amino acids. Only CDR3 DNA is held: 42 bases, read in frame from base 1. V loses 8 bases at its end and J loses 6 bases; junction bases beyond the gene matches: 11. According to the germline V gene, CDR1 reads SGHTA and CDR2 reads FQGNSA. Library generation was performed with multiplex PCR. This sample was sequenced with an Illumina HiSeq 4000. CDR3 regions were amplified by Arm-PCR with iRepertoire HTBI primers to construct TCR beta libraries. PCR products were gel purified before sequencing. Processing in the source paper ran as follows. Gene usage analysis of CDR3 amino acid clonotypes relied on the roughly 60 TRBV and 15 or so TRBJ segments identified across samples. COPE and FqMerger were used to merge the filtered high-quality paired reads into contigs. BLAST was used to align contigs to IMGT TRBV, TRBD and TRBJ reference genes, with CDR3 defined following IMGT. Any clonotype with a frequency above 0.1% was classified as a highly expanded clone. Shannon entropy served as the measure of repertoire diversity, while the Gini coefficient captured V-J evenness. A clonotype was considered public if more than one individual shared it. The public reads were reprocessed in TCRdb via fastp at Q25 and MiXCR, keeping in-frame beta chains. Rows merge per CDR3 protein into single entries with the most common DNA and genes. TCRdb, not the original authors, processed these V and J calls. This sample holds hundreds of thousands of distinct CDR3 sequences; approximately 23% were observed only once. The ten largest clones add up to about an eighth of the sample.

Explained via the paper, the time point label denotes: persistent/refractory GD, antithyroid drugs over 5 years with positive TRAb. RNA was extracted from PBMCs in TRIzol for both TCR sequencing and RNA sequencing. The diagnosis of Graves' disease followed American Thyroid Association guidelines. Recruitment of patients was carried out at an endocrinology department in Xi'an, China. Each patient gave about 9.1 milliliters of peripheral blood, collected in an EDTA anticoagulant tube. Ficoll Paque Plus density gradient separation was used to isolate PBMCs, and no additional T cell sorting was done. An Agilent 2100 Bioanalyzer and agarose gel were used to assess RNA quality, and a NanoDrop 2000 was used to measure RNA concentration. With regard to this clonotype: The antigen it binds to is not known. Base qualities are not at hand, and no much larger clone is one base apart.

Points the paper makes about the study in general: Because the primary lesion, thyroid tissue, could not be accessed, the study looked at peripheral blood alone. TRBV28, TRBJ1-2 and TRBJ2-5 were preferentially used in persistent disease, while TRBV20-1 and TRBJ2-1 were favored in newly diagnosed disease. Sequencing and analysis were limited to the TCR beta chain. Lower TCR Shannon entropy and fewer highly expanded clones were observed in persistent Graves' disease patients than in newly diagnosed patients, which suggested clonal expansion. A larger number of public clonotypes was shared among persistent patients (fewer than 3,000) than among newly diagnosed patients (around 880). The authors acknowledged the small sample size as a limitation that may reduce accuracy.

The input for sequencing was peripheral blood mononuclear cells (PBMCs), taken when the disease was refractory, from a patient treated with antithyroid drugs. This receptor was obtained from a female donor with Graves disease. The chain was built from TRBV7-2 and TRBJ2-7; TRBD1 lines up with 9 middle nucleotides. The DNA is TGTGCCAGCGGTTTAGGGACAGGGCTCGGCGAGCAGTACTTC. Protein translation: CASGLGTGLGEQYF.